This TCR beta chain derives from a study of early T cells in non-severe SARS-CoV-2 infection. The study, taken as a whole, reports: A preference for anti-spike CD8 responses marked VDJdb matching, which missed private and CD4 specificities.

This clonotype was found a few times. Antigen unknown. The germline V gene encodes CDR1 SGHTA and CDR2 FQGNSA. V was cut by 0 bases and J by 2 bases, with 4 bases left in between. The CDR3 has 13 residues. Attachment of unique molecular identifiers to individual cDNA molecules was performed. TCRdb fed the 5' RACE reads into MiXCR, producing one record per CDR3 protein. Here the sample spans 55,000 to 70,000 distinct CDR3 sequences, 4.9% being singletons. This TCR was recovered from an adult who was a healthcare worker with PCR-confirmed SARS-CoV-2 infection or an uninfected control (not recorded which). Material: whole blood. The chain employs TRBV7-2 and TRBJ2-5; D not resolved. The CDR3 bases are TGTGCCAGCAGCTTAGCTCGACAAGAGACCCAGTACTTC. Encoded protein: CASSLARQETQYF.